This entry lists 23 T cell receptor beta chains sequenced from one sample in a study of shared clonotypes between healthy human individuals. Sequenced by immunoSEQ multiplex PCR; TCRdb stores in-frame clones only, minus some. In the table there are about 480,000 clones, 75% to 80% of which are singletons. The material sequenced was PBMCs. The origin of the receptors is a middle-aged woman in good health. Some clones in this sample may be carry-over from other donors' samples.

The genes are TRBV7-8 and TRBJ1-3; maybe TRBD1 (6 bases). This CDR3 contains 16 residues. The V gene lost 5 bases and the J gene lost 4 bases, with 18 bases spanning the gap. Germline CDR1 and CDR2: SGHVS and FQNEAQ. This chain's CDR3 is CASSPSGGGRGNTIYF. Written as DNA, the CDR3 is TGTGCCAGCAGCCCCTCTGGGGGGGGCCGCGGAAACACCATATATTTT.

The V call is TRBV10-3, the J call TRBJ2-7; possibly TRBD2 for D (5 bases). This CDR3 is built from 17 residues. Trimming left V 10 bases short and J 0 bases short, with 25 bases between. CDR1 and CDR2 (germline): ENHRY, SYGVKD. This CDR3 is CASRRRVDQRISYEQYF. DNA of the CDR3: TGTGCCAGCCGGAGACGGGTGGATCAGCGGATCTCCTACGAGCAGTACTTC.

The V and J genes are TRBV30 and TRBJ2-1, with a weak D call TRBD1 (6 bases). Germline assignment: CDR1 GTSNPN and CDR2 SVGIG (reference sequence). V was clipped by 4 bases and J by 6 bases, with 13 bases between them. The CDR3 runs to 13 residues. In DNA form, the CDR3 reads TGTGCCTGGATCTCTTTCAGGGGCAATGAGCAGTTCTTC. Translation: CAWISFRGNEQFF.

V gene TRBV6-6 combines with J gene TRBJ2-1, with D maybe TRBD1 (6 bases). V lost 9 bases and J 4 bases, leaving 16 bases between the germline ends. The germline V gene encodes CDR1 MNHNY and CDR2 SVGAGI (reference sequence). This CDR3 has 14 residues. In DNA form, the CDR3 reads TGTGCCAGGCTACACCCGGGACAATACAATGAGCAGTTCTTC. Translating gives CARLHPGQYNEQFF.

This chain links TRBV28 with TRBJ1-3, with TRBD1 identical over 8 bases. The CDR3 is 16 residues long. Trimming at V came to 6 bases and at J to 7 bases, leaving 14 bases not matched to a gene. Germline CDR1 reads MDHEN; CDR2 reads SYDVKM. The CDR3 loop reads CASSSTGARAGNTIYF. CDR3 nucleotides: TGTGCCAGCAGCTCGACAGGGGCCAGGGCAGGGAACACCATATATTTT. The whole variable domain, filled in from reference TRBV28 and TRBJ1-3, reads DVKVTQSSRYLVKRTGEKVFLECVQDMDHENMFWYRQDPGLGLRLIYFSYDVKMKEKGDIPEGYSVSREKKERFSLILESASTNQTSMYLCASSSTGARAGNTIYFGEGSWLTVV.

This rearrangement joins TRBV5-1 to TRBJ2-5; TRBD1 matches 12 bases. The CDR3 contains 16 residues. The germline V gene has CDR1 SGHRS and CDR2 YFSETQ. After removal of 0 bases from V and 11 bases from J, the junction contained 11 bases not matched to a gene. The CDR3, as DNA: TGCGCCAGCAGCTTGGGAACCGGGACAGGGGGCAGAGAGCAGTACTTC. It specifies CASSLGTGTGGREQYF.

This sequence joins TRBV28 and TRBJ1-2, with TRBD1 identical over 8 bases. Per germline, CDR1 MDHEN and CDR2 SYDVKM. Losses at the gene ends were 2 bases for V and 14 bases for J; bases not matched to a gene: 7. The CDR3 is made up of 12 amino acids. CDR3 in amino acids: CASSLGQGAETF. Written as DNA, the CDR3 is TGTGCCAGCAGTTTAGGTCAGGGGGCGGAGACCTTC.

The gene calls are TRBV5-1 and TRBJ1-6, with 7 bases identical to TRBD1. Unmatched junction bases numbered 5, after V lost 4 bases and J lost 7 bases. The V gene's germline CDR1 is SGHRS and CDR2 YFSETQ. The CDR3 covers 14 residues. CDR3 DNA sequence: TGCGCCAGCAGCCAGGGGGGCGTCAATTCACCCCTCCACTTT. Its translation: CASSQGGVNSPLHF.

The CDR3 nucleotides are TGTGCCAGCAGTTGGGGCGGGAGGCACACAGATACGCAGTATTTT. It yields the protein CASSWGGRHTDTQYF. The V and J genes are TRBV27 and TRBJ2-3; 8 bases match TRBD2. J gave up 2 bases and V 4 bases, and 5 bases lay outside the gene matches. The CDR3 sequence is 15 residues long. Germline V gene data show CDR1 as MNHEY and CDR2 as SMNVEV (reference sequence).

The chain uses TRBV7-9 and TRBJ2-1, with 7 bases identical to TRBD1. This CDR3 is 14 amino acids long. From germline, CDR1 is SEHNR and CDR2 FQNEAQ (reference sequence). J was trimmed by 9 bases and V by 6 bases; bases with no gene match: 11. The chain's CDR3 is CASRPLDRIIEQFF. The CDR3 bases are TGTGCCAGCAGACCTTTGGACAGGATAATTGAGCAGTTCTTC.

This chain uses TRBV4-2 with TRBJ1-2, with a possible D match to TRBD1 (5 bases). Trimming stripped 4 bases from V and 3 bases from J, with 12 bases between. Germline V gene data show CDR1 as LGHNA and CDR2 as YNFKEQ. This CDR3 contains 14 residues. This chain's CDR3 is CASSPPGTDYGYTF. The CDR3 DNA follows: TGTGCCAGCAGCCCACCCGGGACGGACTATGGCTACACCTTC.

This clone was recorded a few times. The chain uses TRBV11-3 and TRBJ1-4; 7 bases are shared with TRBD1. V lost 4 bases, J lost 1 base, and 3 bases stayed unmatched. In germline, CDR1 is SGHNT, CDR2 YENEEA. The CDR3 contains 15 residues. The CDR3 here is CASSSGGETNEKLFF. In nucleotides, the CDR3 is TGTGCCAGCAGCTCAGGGGGGGAAACTAATGAAAAACTGTTTTTT.

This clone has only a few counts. CDR3 residues: CASHRSRLGETQYF. The DNA of the CDR3 is TGCGCCAGCCACCGGTCGAGGCTCGGGGAGACCCAGTACTTC. The rearrangement joins TRBV4-1 to TRBJ2-5; D is ambiguous. V was trimmed by 8 bases and J by 5 bases, leaving 18 bases between them. CDR3 length: 14 residues. From germline, CDR1 is MGHRA and CDR2 YSYEKL.

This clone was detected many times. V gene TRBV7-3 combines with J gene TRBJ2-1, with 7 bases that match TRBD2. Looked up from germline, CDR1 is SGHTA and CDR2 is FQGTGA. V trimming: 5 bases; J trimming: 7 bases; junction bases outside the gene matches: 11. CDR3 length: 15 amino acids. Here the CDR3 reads CASSPSGQDVNEQFF. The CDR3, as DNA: TGTGCCAGCAGCCCTAGCGGCCAAGACGTTAATGAGCAGTTCTTC.

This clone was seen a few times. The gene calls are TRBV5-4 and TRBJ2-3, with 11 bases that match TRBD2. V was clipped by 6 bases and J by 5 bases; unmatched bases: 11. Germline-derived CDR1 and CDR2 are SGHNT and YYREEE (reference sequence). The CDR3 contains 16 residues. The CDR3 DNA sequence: TGTGCCAGCACCTATCTAGCGGGAGGAGGGATAGATACGCAGTATTTT. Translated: CASTYLAGGGIDTQYF.

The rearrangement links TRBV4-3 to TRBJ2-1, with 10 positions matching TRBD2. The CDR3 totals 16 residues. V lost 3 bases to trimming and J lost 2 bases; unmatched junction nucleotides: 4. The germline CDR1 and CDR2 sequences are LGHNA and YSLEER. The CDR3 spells CASSHLAGDPYNEQFF. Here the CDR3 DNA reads TGCGCCAGCAGCCATCTAGCGGGAGATCCCTACAATGAGCAGTTCTTC.

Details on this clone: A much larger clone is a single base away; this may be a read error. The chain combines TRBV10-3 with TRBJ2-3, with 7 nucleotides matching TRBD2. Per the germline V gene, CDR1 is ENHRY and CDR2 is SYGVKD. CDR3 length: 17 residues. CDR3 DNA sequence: TGTGCCATCAGCGAACCTAGCGGATTCCCTAGCACAAATACGCAGTATTTT. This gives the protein CAISEPSGFPSTNTQYF.

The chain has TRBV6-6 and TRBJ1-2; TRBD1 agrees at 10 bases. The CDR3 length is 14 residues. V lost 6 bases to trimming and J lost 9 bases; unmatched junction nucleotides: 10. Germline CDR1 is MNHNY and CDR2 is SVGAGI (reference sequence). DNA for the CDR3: TGTGCCAGCAGCTCCACGACAGGGGGCGCCCGCTACACCTTC. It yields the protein CASSSTTGGARYTF.

Here the CDR3 reads CASRPNWAGYEQYF. In nucleotides, the CDR3 is TGTGCCAGCAGGCCCAACTGGGCTGGCTACGAGCAGTACTTC. The chain combines TRBV6-1 with TRBJ2-7; no reliable D call. The CDR3 is 14 amino acids. Germline-derived CDR1 and CDR2 are MNHNS and SASEGT. With 6 bases removed from V and 3 bases from J, the gap between germline ends came to 15 bases.

CDR3 region: CASSYVAGTRGEKLFF. CDR3 DNA: TGCGCCAGCAGCTACGTTGCCGGGACGCGGGGTGAAAAACTGTTTTTT. V is TRBV5-1 and J is TRBJ1-4; D may be TRBD1 (5 bases). The CDR3 runs 16 residues. V was clipped by 3 bases and J by 7 bases, with 19 bases between them. Germline V CDR1 and CDR2: SGHRS, YFSETQ.

CDR3 loop: CASSLVTSGRGEGDTQYF. CDR3 coding DNA: TGTGCCAGCAGCTTGGTTACTAGCGGGAGAGGGGAGGGAGATACGCAGTATTTT. The chain has TRBV5-4 and TRBJ2-3, with 11 bases matching TRBD2. This CDR3 contains 18 residues. Germline assignment: CDR1 SGHNT and CDR2 YYREEE (reference sequence). With V trimmed by 0 bases and J by 5 bases, 11 bases remained unmatched.

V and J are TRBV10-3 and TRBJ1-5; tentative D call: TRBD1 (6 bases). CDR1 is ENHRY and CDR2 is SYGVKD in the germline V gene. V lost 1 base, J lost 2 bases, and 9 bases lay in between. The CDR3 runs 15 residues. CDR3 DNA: TGTGCCATCAGTGAGTTGGGGGGCGGCAATCAGCCCCAGCATTTT. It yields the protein CAISELGGGNQPQHF.

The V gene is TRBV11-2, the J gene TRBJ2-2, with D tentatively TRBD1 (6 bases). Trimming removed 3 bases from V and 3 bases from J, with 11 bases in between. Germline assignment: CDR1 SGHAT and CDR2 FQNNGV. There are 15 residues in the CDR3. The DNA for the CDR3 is TGTGCCAGCAGCTTCGCCCGGACAGACACCGGGGAGCTGTTTTTT. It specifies CASSFARTDTGELFF.